The clone carrying this T cell receptor beta chain was counted at least ten times. This sample was taken from a study of neurological immune-mediated disorders. From the 5' RACE reads, TCRdb called clonotypes with MiXCR, one entry per CDR3 protein. The sample has tens of thousands of distinct CDR3 sequences; roughly 17% are singletons. This TCR was recovered from a woman between 40 and 50 years old in good health. Sequencing was carried out using PBMCs.

CDR3 amino acids: CASSLMTSGGTQYF. CDR3 DNA sequence: TGTGCCAGCAGCTTGATGACCTCGGGTGGGACCCAGTACTTC. The V gene is TRBV5-5, the J gene TRBJ2-5; no firm D call. Germline V gives CDR1 SGHKS, CDR2 YYEKEE (reference sequence). This CDR3 region has 14 residues. Trimming shortened V by 1 base and J by 7 bases, and 14 bases separated the two germline ends. Full variable domain (remainder filled in from reference TRBV5-5 and TRBJ2-5): DAGVTQSPTHLIKTRGQQVTLRCSPISGHKSVSWYQQVLGQGPQFIFQYYEKEERGRGNFPDRFSARQFPNYSSELNVNALLLGDSALYLCASSLMTSGGTQYFGPGTRLLVL.